This entry is about one T cell receptor (beta chain). Under the authors' procedure: By means of reference gene primer amplification, nucleated cell counts were estimated. Some clones are missing from TCRdb's copy, which holds only in-frame ones; the method was immunoSEQ multiplex PCR. For V, J and clone size, that table is used; D and trimming come from the DNA. There are tens of thousands of clones in the sample; about four fifths occur only once, and less than 6.5% lies in the top ten. The sample belongs to a study of blood T cell repertoires in COVID-19. Overall study context: Samples taken during acute and convalescent COVID-19 were collected in the United States, Italy and Spain. Sources were T cells, B-cell-depleted T cells, or PBMCs; the material itself was cDNA or gDNA.

Trimming removed 0 bases from V and 2 bases from J, with 8 bases in between. The CDR3 sequence is 14 residues long. From germline, CDR1 is SGHRS and CDR2 YFSETQ. The TCR originated in a man aged 50-60 years with active COVID-19. Sequences were obtained from peripheral blood. V is TRBV5-1 and J is TRBJ1-2; D gene unclear. The CDR3 DNA reads as TGCGCCAGCAGCTTGGATGCGGCAAACTATGGCTACACCTTC. Protein: CASSLDAANYGYTF.